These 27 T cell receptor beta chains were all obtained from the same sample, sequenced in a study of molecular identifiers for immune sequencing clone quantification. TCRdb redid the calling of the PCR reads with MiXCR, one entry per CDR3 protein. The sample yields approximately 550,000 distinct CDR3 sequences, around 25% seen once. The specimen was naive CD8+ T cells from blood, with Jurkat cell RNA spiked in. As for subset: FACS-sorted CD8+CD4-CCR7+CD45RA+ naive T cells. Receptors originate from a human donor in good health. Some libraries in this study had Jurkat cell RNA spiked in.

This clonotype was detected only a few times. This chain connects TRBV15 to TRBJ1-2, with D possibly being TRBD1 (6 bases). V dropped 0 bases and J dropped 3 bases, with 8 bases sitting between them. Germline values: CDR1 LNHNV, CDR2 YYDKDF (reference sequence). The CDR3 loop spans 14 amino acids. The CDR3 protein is CATSREDSYYGYTF. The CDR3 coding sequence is TGTGCCACCAGCAGAGAGGACAGCTACTATGGCTACACCTTC.

The CDR3 here is CASSQDISGGKEFF. The CDR3 DNA reads TGCGCCAGCAGCCAAGATATTTCAGGGGGCAAGGAGTTCTTC. The gene calls are TRBV4-3 and TRBJ2-1, with TRBD1 matching over 8 bases. V lost 0 bases to trimming and J lost 14 bases; unmatched junction nucleotides: 9. There are 14 residues in the CDR3. Germline assignment: CDR1 LGHNA and CDR2 YSLEER.

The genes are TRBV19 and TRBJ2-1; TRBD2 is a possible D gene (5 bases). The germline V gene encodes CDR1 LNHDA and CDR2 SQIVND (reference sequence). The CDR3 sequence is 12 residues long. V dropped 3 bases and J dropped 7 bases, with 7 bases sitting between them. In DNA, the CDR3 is TGTGCCAGTAGTATCCAGCGGAATGAGCAGTTCTTC. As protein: CASSIQRNEQFF.

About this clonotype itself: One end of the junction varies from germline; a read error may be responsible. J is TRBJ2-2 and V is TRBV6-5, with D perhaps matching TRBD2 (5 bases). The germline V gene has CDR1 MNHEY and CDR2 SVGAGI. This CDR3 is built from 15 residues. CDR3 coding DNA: TGTGCCAGCAGTTATTGGAGTGCGAACACCGGGGAGCCGTTTTTT. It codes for CASSYWSANTGEPFF.

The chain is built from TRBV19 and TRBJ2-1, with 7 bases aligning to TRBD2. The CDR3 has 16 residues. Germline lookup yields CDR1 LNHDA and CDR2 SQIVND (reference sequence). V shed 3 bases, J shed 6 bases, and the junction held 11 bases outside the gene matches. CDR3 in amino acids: CASSMSSGGLINEQFF. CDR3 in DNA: TGTGCCAGTAGTATGTCTAGCGGAGGGCTTATCAATGAGCAGTTCTTC.

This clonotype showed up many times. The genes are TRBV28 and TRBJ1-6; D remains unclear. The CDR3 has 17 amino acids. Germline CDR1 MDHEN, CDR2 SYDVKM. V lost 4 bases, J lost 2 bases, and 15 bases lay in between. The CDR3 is CASSSEPVAAYNSPLHF. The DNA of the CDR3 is TGTGCCAGCAGTTCCGAACCCGTGGCAGCCTATAATTCACCCCTCCACTTT.

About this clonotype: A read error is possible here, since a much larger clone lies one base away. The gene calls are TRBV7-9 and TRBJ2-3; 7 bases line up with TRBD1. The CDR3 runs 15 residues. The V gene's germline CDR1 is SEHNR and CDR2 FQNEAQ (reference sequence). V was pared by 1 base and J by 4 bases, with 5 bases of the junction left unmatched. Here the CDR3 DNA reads TGTGCCAGCAGCTTAGGTACAGGGGTTGCAGATACGCAGTATTTT. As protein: CASSLGTGVADTQYF.

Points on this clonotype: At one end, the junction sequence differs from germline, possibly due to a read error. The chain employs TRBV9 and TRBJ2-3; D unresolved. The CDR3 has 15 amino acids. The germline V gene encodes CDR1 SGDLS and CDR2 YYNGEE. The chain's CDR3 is CASSVEDRLTNTQYF. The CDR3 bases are TGTGCCAGCAGCGTAGAGGACCGACTCACAAATACGCAGTATTTT.

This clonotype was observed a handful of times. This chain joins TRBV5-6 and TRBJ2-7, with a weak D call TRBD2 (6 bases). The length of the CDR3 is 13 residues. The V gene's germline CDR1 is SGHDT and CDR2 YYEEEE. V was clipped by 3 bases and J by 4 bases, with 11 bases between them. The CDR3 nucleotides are TGTGCCAGCAGCTGGGGGGACGTATACGAGCAGTACTTC. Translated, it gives CASSWGDVYEQYF.

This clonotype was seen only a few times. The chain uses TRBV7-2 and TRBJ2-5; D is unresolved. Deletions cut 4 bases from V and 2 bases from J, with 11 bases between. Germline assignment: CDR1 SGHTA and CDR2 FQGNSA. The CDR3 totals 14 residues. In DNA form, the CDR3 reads TGTGCCAGCAGCTCCCAAGGTCGACAAGAGACCCAGTACTTC. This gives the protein CASSSQGRQETQYF.

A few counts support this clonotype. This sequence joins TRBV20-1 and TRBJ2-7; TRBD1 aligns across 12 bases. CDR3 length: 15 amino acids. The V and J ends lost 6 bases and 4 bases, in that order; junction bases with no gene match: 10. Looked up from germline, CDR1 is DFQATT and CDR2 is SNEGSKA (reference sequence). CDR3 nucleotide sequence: TGCAGTGCCACCGGGACAGGGGGCGACCGGTACGAGCAGTACTTC. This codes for CSATGTGGDRYEQYF.

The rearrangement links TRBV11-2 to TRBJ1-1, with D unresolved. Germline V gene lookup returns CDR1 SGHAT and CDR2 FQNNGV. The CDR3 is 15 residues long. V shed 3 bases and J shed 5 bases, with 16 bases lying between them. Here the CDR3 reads CASSFDRNWQTEAFF. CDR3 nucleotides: TGTGCCAGCAGCTTTGATAGGAATTGGCAGACTGAAGCTTTCTTT.

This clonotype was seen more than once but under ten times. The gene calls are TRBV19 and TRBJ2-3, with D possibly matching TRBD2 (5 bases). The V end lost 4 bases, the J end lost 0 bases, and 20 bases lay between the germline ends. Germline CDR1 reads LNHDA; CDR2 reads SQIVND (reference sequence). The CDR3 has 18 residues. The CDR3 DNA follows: TGTGCCAGTAGTAGAGAAGCGGATGCCGGTTTTAGCACAGATACGCAGTATTTT. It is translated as CASSREADAGFSTDTQYF.

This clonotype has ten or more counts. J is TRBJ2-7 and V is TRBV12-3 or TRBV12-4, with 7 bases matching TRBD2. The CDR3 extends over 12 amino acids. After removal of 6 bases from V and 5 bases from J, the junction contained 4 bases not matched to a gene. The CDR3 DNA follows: TGTGCCAGCAGCACGACTAGCAACGAGCAGTACTTC. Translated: CASSTTSNEQYF.

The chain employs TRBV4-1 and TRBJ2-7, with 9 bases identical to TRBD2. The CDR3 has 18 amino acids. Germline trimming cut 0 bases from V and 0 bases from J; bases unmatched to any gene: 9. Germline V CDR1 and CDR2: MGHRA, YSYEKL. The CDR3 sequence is CASSQDIPSGVISYEQYF. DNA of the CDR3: TGCGCCAGCAGCCAAGATATCCCTAGCGGGGTCATCTCCTACGAGCAGTACTTC.

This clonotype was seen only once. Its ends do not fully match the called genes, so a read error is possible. CDR3 bases: TGTGCCAGCAGCCAAGAGGTTACAGGTCCGATATACAATGGGCAGTTCTTC. This encodes CASSQEVTGPIYNGQFF. The gene calls are TRBV3-1 and TRBJ2-1, with D perhaps matching TRBD1 (5 bases). The germline V gene has CDR1 LGHDT and CDR2 YNNKEL (reference sequence). The CDR3 totals 17 residues.

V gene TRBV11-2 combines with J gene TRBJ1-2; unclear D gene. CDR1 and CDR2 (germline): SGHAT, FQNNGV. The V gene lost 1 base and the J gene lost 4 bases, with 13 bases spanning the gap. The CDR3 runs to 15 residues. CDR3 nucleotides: TGTGCCAGCAGCTTAGGCTCTATGGGGTTCTATGGCTACACCTTC. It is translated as CASSLGSMGFYGYTF.

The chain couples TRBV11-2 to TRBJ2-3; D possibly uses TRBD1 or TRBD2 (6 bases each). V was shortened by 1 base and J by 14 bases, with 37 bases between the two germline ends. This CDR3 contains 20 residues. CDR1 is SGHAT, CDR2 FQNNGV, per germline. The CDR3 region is CASSLARPGGFVKPTAPPYF. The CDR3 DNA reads TGTGCCAGCAGCTTAGCCCGGCCCGGGGGCTTTGTGAAACCCACAGCTCCGCCGTATTTT.

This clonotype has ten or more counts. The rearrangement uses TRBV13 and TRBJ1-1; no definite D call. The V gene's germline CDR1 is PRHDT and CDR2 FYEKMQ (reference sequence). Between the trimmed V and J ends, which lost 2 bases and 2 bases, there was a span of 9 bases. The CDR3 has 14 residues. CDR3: CASSLYLSNTEAFF. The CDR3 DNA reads TGTGCCAGCAGCTTATACCTCAGCAACACTGAAGCTTTCTTT.

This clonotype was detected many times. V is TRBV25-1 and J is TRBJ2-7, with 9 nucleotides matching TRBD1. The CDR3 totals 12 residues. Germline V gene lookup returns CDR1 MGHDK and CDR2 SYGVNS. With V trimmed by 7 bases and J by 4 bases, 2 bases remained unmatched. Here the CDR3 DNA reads TGTGCCAGCAAACAGGGGGCGTACGAGCAGTACTTC. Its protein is CASKQGAYEQYF.

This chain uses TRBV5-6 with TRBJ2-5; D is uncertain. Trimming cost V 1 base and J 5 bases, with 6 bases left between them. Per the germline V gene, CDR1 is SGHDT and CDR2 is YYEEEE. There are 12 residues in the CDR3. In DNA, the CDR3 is TGTGCCAGCAGCTTGAGTAGCGAGACCCAGTACTTC. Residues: CASSLSSETQYF.

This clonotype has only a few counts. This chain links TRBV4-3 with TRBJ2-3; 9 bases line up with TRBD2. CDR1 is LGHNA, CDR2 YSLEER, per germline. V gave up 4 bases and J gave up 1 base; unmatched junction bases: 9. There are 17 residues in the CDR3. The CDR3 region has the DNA TGCGCCAGCAGCCTTCAGGCGGGGGGGCCCGGCACAGATACGCAGTATTTT. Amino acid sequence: CASSLQAGGPGTDTQYF.

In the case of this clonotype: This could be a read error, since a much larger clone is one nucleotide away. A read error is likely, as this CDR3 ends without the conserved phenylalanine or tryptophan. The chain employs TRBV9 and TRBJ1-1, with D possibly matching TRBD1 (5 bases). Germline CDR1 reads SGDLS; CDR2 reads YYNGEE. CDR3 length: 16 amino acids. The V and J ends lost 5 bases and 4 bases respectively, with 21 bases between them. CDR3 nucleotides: TGTGCCAGCAGTTACACAGGAACCTCCTCTGGCACTGAAGCTTTCTCT. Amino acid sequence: CASSYTGTSSGTEAFS.

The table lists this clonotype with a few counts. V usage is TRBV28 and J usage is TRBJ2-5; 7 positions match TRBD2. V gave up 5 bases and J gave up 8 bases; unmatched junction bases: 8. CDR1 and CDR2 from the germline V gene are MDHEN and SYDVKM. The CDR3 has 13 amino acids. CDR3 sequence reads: CASSPSGGVTQYF. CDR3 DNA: TGTGCCAGCAGTCCGTCTGGGGGGGTAACCCAGTACTTC.

The CDR3 DNA reads as TGTGCCACCCACAGGGGGCTTAATGGTGAGCAGTTCTTC. Amino acid sequence: CATHRGLNGEQFF. This chain connects TRBV27 to TRBJ2-1; 9 bases are a match to TRBD1. Germline-derived CDR1 and CDR2 are MNHEY and SMNVEV (reference sequence). This CDR3 contains 13 residues. With 10 bases clipped from V and 9 bases from J, the junction kept 10 bases outside the gene matches.

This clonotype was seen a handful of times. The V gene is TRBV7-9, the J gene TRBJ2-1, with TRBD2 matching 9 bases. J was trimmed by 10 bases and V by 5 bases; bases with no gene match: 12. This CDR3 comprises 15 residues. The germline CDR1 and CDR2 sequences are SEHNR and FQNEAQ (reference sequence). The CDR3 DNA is TGTGCCAGCAGCCCCTTAGCGGGGGATCAATTGGAGCAGTTCTTC. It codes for CASSPLAGDQLEQFF.

This chain's CDR3 is CASSLHFRRQGGNGDTEAFF. The CDR3 coding sequence is TGCGCCAGCAGCCTACATTTCCGTCGACAGGGAGGTAACGGGGACACTGAAGCTTTCTTT. This chain joins TRBV5-1 and TRBJ1-1; TRBD1 matches 7 bases. The V segment lost 4 bases and the J segment 3 bases; nucleotides outside the gene matches: 24. Germline V gives CDR1 SGHRS, CDR2 YFSETQ. The CDR3 length is 20 residues.